The rows below give T cell receptor beta chains drawn from one sample of a study of radiation and T cells in renal cell carcinoma. Repertoires were generated with immunoSEQ multiplex PCR, while TCRdb's copy carries only in-frame clones and drops some. Found here are 100,000 to 150,000 clones, roughly four fifths of them singletons; the top ten hold about 3%. The sequenced sample was blood, obtained from a patient whose treatment included radiotherapy and nephrectomy. The source is a woman in her fifties or sixties with renal cell carcinoma. CDR3s include the opening cysteine and the closing phenylalanine or tryptophan. The D gene is left open where the match is weak. Clone size is shown for a subset of rows, as once, few, many or a class of expanded clone.

TRBJ2-7 | TRBV7-2 | NA | NA | CASSLVSGHEQYF | TGTGCCAGCAGCTTAGTAAGTGGCCACGAGCAGTACTTC
TRBJ1-1 | TRBV15 | NA | NA | CATSRDVGYTEAFF | TGTGCCACCAGCAGAGATGTCGGATACACTGAAGCTTTCTTT
TRBJ1-2 | TRBV6-5 | NA | NA | CASSLTYNYGYTF | TGTGCCAGCAGTCTAACTTATAACTATGGCTACACCTTC
TRBJ1-1 | TRBV2 | NA | once | CASSTLEELNTEAFF | TGTGCCAGCAGTACCCTAGAGGAGCTGAACACTGAAGCTTTCTTT
TRBJ1-6 | TRBV5-6 | NA | NA | CASSFWWTGGSYNSPLHF | TGTGCCAGCAGCTTTTGGTGGACGGGAGGCTCCTATAATTCACCCCTCCACTTT
TRBJ1-1 | TRBV19 | TRBD1 | few | CASSRRQGAVETEAFF | TGTGCCAGTAGTCGGCGACAGGGGGCCGTGGAAACTGAAGCTTTCTTT
TRBJ2-5 | TRBV5-6 | TRBD2 | NA | CASSSGGLGQETQYF | TGTGCCAGCAGCTCTGGGGGACTAGGCCAAGAGACCCAGTACTTC
TRBJ2-7 | TRBV28 | NA | few | CASSTREQYF | TGTGCCAGCAGTACACGAGAGCAGTACTTC
TRBJ2-5 | TRBV6-5 | NA | NA | CASRGFGGLETQYF | TGTGCCAGCAGGGGTTTTGGAGGGTTGGAGACCCAGTACTTC
TRBJ1-1 | TRBV28 | TRBD1 | few | CASGTGVTEAFF | TGTGCCAGTGGGACAGGGGTGACTGAAGCTTTCTTT
TRBJ1-3 | TRBV7-8 | NA | NA | CASTSSGSSGNTIYF | TGTGCCAGCACCTCCTCCGGGTCCTCTGGAAACACCATATATTTT
TRBJ1-2 | TRBV5-1 | NA | NA | CASSLEGTRGYTF | TGCGCCAGCAGCTTGGAAGGGACACGTGGCTACACCTTC
TRBJ2-7 | TRBV20-1 | NA | once | CSAPGPVEQYF | TGCAGTGCTCCGGGCCCCGTAGAGCAGTACTTC
TRBJ2-7 | TRBV7-9 | NA | NA | CASRGPINYEQYF | TGTGCCAGCAGGGGCCCCATAAACTACGAGCAGTACTTC
TRBJ2-1 | TRBV18 | NA | NA | CASSPGIYGVVNPEQFF | TGTGCCAGCTCACCAGGGATCTACGGAGTTGTGAATCCTGAGCAGTTCTTC
TRBJ2-5 | TRBV29-1 | NA | NA | CSAYFGETQYF | TGCAGCGCCTATTTCGGGGAGACCCAGTACTTC
TRBJ2-4 | TRBV5-1 | TRBD1 | NA | CASSLQGGDDIQYF | TGCGCCAGCAGCTTACAGGGGGGTGATGACATTCAGTACTTC
TRBJ2-3 | TRBV6-6 | TRBD2 | NA | CASSSLAGGGDTQYF | TGTGCCAGCAGTTCGCTAGCGGGGGGAGGAGATACGCAGTATTTT